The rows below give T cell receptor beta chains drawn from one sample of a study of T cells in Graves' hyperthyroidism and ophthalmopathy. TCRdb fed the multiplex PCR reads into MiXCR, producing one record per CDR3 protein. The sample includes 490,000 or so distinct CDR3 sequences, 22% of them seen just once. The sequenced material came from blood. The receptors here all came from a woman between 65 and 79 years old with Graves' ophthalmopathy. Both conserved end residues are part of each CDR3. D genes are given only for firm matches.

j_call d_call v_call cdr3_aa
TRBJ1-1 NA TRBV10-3 CAISESFRAGEAFF
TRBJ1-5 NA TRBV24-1 CATSDSEGSVGRPQHF
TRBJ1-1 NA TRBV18 CASSKYLVEGPGDTEAFF
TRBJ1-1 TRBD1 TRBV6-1 CASRLQGAMNTEAFF
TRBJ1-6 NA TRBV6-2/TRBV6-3 CASSPQASGISPLHF
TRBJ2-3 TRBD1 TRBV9 CASSALTGGVTDTQYF
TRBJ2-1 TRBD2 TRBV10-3 CAIRGSGRASNYNEQFF
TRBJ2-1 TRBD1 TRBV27 CASSLEDRGGINEQFF
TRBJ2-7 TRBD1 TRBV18 CASSPNSGGNEQYF
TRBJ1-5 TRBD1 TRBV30 CAWSVPGTVNQPQHF
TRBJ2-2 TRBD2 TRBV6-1 CASSVRRGANTGELFF
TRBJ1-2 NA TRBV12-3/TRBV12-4 CASSLRGFGYTF
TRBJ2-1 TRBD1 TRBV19 CASSPPPGGIEQFF
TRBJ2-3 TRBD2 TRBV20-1 CSASSIAGAGLITDTQYF
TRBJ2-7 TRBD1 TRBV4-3 CASSPDREPPYEQYF
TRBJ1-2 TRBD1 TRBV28 CASRSTGVSGYTF
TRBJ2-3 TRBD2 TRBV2 CASRNTTSGRTDTQYF
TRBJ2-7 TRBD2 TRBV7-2 CASSYSGRPYYEQYF
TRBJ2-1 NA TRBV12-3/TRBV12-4 CASSLAGTDNEQFF
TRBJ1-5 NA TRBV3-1 CASSETLNQPQHF
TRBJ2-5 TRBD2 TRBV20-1 CSASRLADFFETQYF
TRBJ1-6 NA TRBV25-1 CASSPDPQRSYNSPLHF
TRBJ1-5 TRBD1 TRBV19 CASILRTGGNQPQHF
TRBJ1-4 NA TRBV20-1 CSAREGSTNEKLFF
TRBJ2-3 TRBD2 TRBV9 CASSLLGGVAGNTDTQYF
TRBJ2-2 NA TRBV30 CAWGAGTGELFF
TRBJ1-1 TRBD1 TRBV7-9 CASNEGTGGRNTEAFF
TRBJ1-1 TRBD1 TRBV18 CASSPAMTGTTEAFF
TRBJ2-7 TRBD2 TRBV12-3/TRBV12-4 CASSFSASGLGQYF
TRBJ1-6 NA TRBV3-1 CASSQVENSPLHF
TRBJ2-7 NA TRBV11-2 CASSHSWDEQYF
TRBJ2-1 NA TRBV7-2 CASSSPGYNEQFF
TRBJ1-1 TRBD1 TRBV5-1 CASSRTGVPEAFF
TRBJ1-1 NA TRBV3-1 CASSQERGEQAFF
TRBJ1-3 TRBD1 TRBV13 CASSTRTGGGNTIYF
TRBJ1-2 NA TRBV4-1 CASSSPAADPNYGYTF
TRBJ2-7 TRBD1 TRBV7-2 CASSLEGQSTEQYF
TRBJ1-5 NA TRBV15 CATSWSGPGGPQHF
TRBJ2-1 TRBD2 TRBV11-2 CASSLGGLAGIQFF
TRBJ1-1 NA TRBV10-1 CASCRVASSWELSTPMNTEAFF
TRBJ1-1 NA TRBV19 CASIESTRGSEAFF
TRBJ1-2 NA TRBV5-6 CASSETAVYGYTF
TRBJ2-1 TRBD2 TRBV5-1 CASSPNRRLAGDNEQFF
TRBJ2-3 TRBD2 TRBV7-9 CASSPEAGGLDTQYF
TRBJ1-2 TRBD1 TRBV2 CASSRGGAGTGGDYGYTF
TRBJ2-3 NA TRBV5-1 CASSRRSPTDTQYF
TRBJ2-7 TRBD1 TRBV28 CASRPGQDYEQYF
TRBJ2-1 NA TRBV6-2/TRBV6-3 CASKNSGLNNEQFF
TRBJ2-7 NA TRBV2 CASRVGQGEQYF
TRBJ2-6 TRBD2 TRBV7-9 CASSRALAGLSGANVLTF
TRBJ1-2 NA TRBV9 CASSVHQGSYTF
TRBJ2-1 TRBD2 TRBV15 CATSSPGLAGLSSYNEQFF
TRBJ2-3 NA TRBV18 CASCKSRTADTQYF